Sequencing of this TCR beta chain was carried out in a study of T cell repertoires in cytomegalovirus infection. Study as a whole: CMV epitopes in the study were HLA-C-restricted (recently identified) and HLA-B-restricted (well studied). In public TCR beta signatures, there were indications of both CMV infection and matching HLA type. General study findings and limits: The response measured ex vivo was dominated by TCR beta clonotypes (HLA-C-restricted and CMV-specific). Cumulative frequency of public TCR beta families picked out carriers of CMV plus the relevant HLA.

One entry per CDR3 protein results from TCRdb running MiXCR on the reads. The sample gives under 500,000 distinct CDR3 sequences, under 55% of which show up once; 43% is in the top ten. Germline assignment: CDR1 SGHVS and CDR2 FNYEAQ. With V trimmed by 3 bases and J by 2 bases, 2 bases remained unmatched. The CDR3 totals 15 residues. For this clonotype: Its antigen is not identified.

The J gene is TRBJ2-3, the V gene TRBV7-6, with TRBD1 identical over 10 bases. The receptor was derived from a human donor in good health (CMV status not recorded). Some clones in this sample may be carry-over from other donors' samples. The sequences come from cultured PBMCs, collected from culture after CMV antigen stimulation. The CDR3, as DNA: TGTGCCAGCAGCTTGACAGGGGGCGACACAGATACGCAGTATTTT. Residues: CASSLTGGDTDTQYF.